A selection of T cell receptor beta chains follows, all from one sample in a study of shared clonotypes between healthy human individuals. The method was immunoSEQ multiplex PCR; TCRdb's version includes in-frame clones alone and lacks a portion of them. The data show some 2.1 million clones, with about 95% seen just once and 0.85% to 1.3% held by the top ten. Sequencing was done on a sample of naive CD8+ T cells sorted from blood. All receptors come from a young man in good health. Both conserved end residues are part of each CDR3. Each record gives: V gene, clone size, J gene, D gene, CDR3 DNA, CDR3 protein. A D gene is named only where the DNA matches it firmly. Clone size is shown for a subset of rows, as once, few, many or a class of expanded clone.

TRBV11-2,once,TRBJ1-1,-,TGTGCCAGCAGCCTGGCCACTGAAGCTTTCTTT,CASSLATEAFF
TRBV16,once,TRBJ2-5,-,TGTGCCAGCAGCCTTCTTAACGCAGGAGAGACCCAGTACTTC,CASSLLNAGETQYF
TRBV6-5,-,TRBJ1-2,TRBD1,TGTGCCAGCAGTTCCGACAGGGAGGAGAACTATGGCTACACCTTC,CASSSDREENYGYTF
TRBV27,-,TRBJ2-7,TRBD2,TGTGCCAGCAGTCTACAACCTAGCGGGAGGGCCTACGAGCAGTACTTC,CASSLQPSGRAYEQYF
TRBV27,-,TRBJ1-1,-,TGTGCCAGCAGTTTATCGGGAGGGAACACTGAAGCTTTCTTT,CASSLSGGNTEAFF
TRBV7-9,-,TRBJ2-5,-,TGTGCCAGCAGCCAGATGAAAGTGGAAGAGACCCAGTACTTC,CASSQMKVEETQYF
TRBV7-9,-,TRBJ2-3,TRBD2,TGTGCCAGCAGCTTAGCTCTAGCGGGAGGGCCGACAGATACGCAGTATTTT,CASSLALAGGPTDTQYF
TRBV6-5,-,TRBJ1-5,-,TGTGCCAGCAGCTCGGGGGCTACCAGCAATCAGCCCCAGCATTTT,CASSSGATSNQPQHF
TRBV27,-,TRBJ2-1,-,TGTGCCAGCTCGAGCGATCCCCCCTACAATGAGCAGTTCTTC,CASSSDPPYNEQFF
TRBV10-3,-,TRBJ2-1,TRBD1,TGTGCCATCGCCACAGGGGACAATGAGCAGTTCTTC,CAIATGDNEQFF
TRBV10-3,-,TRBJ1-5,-,TGTGCCACCACTACAGGGTCTGCCAGTCAGCCCCAGCATTTT,CATTTGSASQPQHF
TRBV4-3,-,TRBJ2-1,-,TGCGCCAGCAGCCAGGGGCTAGCGACTGTTGAGCAGTTCTTC,CASSQGLATVEQFF
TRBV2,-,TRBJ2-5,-,TGTGCCAGTTCGGGAGTGGCGGGGGCCCCCCAAGAGACCCAGTACTTC,CASSGVAGAPQETQYF
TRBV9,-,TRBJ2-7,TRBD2,TGTGCCAGCAGCGCCGTGGGCGGGGGGTCCTACGAGCAGTACTTC,CASSAVGGGSYEQYF
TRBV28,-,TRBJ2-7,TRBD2,TGTGCCAGCAGTCCGGGACTAGGATCCTACGAGCAGTACTTC,CASSPGLGSYEQYF
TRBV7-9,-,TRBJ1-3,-,TGTGCCAGCAGCCTCGGGACACCTTACTCTGGAAACACCATATATTTT,CASSLGTPYSGNTIYF
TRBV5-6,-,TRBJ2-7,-,TGTGCCAGCAGCTTGGCCCCCTGGAGCTCCTACGAGCAGTACTTC,CASSLAPWSSYEQYF
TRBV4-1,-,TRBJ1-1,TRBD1,TGCGCCAGCAGCCGGACAGGGGTCACTGAAGCTTTCTTT,CASSRTGVTEAFF
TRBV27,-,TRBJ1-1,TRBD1,TGTGCCAGCAGACCCTTGACAGACAGGGCCAACACTGAAGCTTTCTTT,CASRPLTDRANTEAFF
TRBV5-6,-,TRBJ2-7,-,TGTGCCAGCAGCTTCTCGGGCCGACCCTACGAGCAGTACTTC,CASSFSGRPYEQYF
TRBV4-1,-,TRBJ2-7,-,TGCGCCAGCAGCCAAGGGGTGGCAGGGCGGTACGAGCAGTACTTC,CASSQGVAGRYEQYF
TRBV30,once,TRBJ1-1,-,TGTGCCTGGAGCCAGAGCTGGGAGCGGCCTGAAGCTTTCTTT,CAWSQSWERPEAFF
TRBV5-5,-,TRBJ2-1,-,TGTGCCAGCAGTTCCACGAGGTACAATGAGCAGTTCTTC,CASSSTRYNEQFF
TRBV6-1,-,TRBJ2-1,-,TGTGCCAGCCTTTGGGGCTACAATGAGCAGTTCTTC,CASLWGYNEQFF
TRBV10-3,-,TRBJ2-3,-,TGTGCCATCAGTGAGGGTTGGGAGAGCACAGATACGCAGTATTTT,CAISEGWESTDTQYF
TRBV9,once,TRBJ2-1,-,TGTGCCAGCAGCGCGGGACTTCCTCCCTACAATGAGCAGTTCTTC,CASSAGLPPYNEQFF
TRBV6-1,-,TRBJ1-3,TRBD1,TGTGCCGCAGGGCGACAGGGTGGCAACACCATATATTTT,CAAGRQGGNTIYF
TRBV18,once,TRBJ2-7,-,TGTGCCAGCTCACCACCGGACGGGGTCAGCTCCTACGAGCAGTACTTC,CASSPPDGVSSYEQYF
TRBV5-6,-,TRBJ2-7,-,TGTGCCAGCAGCGTCCCCGGCGAGCAGTACTTC,CASSVPGEQYF
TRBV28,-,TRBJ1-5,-,TGTGCCAGCAGTTCGTGGGGGTATGGACAGCCCCAGCATTTT,CASSSWGYGQPQHF
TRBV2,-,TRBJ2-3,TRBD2,TGTGCCAGCAGTGTACGAGGACACTCCGGGACTAGCGGGGTCACAGATACGCAGTATTTT,CASSVRGHSGTSGVTDTQYF
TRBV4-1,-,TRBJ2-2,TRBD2,TGCGCCAGCAGCGCCCCCCTTCTCGGGGGGGCCTCCGGCGGGGAGCTGTTTTTT,CASSAPLLGGASGGELFF
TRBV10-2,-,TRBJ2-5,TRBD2,TGCGCCAGCAGTGGACTCGCGGGAGGGGCTTTGTTGGAGACCCAGTACTTC,CASSGLAGGALLETQYF
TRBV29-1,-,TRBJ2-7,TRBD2,TGCAGCGTTGAAAGGTGGACTAGCGGGACCTCCTACGAGCAGTACTTC,CSVERWTSGTSYEQYF
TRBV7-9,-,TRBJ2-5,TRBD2,TGTGCCAGCAGCTCGCTAGCGGGGGCCGGGGAGACCCAGTACTTC,CASSSLAGAGETQYF
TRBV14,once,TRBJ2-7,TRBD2,TGTGCCAGCAGTCGCGGGGGGGACGAGCAGTACTTC,CASSRGGDEQYF
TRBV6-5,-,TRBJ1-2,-,TGTGCCAGCAGTTACTCGGAGGGTTTGAGTGGCTACACCTTC,CASSYSEGLSGYTF
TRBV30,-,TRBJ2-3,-,TGTGCCTGGAATATTGGGGGCGCCGCAGATACGCAGTATTTT,CAWNIGGAADTQYF
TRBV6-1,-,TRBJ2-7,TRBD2,TGTGCCAGCAGTGAGCGAGAACTCGGGGGGGTGATCCTCTACGAGCAGTACTTC,CASSERELGGVILYEQYF
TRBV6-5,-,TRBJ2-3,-,TGTGCCAGCAGCTTTTCCCGGGGCACAGATACGCAGTATTTT,CASSFSRGTDTQYF
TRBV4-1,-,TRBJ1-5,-,TGCGCCAGCAGCCAAGATCCCAGGGGAGGCCAGCCCCAGCATTTT,CASSQDPRGGQPQHF
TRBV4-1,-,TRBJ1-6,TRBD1,TGCGCCAGCAGCCAAGAGGGGACAGGGGATTCACCCCTCCACTTT,CASSQEGTGDSPLHF
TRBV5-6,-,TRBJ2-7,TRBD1,TGTGCCAGCAGCATGGGACAGGCGAACGAGCAGTACTTC,CASSMGQANEQYF
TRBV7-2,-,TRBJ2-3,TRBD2,TGTGCCAGCAGCCCCGGCTTCGGGAGGGCCATCACGCAGTATTTT,CASSPGFGRAITQYF
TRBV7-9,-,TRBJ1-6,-,TGTGCCAGCAGCCGGGAGGAGGAGACTAATTCACCCCTCCACTTT,CASSREEETNSPLHF
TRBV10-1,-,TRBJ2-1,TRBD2,TGCGCCAGCAGTGGTCATCGGGAGGCTTTAGCTTACAATGAGCAGTTCTTC,CASSGHREALAYNEQFF